This T cell receptor (beta chain) was recorded in a study of T-cell reconstitution after alpha-beta-depleted transplantation in children. TCRbeta library preparation incorporated unique molecular identifiers. Each CDR3 protein gets one entry after TCRdb re-called the PCR reads with MiXCR. The sample has 490,000 or so distinct CDR3 sequences, 12% seen once. The CDR3 covers 13 residues. V was pared by 5 bases and J by 4 bases, with 3 bases of the junction left unmatched. This clonotype came up many times. The chain couples TRBV12-3 or TRBV12-4 to TRBJ1-1; 8 bases align to TRBD1. The TCR sequence derives from a human donor who donated a stem cell graft to a child with combined immunodeficiency. The sequencing used PBMCs from the stem cell graft donor, collected from the stem cell graft. The CDR3: CASSIQGGTEAFF. CDR3 in DNA: TGTGCCAGCAGTATACAGGGGGGCACTGAAGCTTTCTTT.